This section outlines one T cell receptor (beta chain) sequence together with its context. It has no known antigen specificity. Base qualities are not provided; no much larger clone lies one nucleotide away. Ficoll-Paque density gradient centrifugation was used to isolate PBMCs. Sequenced using an Illumina NovaSeq 6000. TCRalpha and TCRbeta cDNA libraries were constructed by 5'RACE with constant-segment primers, with sample barcodes and unique molecular identifiers being introduced. RNA was extracted from every sample with Trizol reagent. Libraries were amplified in two PCR steps, with a second sample barcode and Illumina TruSeq adapters added in the second step. Sequencing of the libraries was done on an Illumina NovaSeq, producing 2 x 150 bp paired-end reads. The paper's processing steps were these. Demultiplexing of reads and collapsing into UMI-guided consensus sequences were performed with migec v1.2.7. With mixcr v2.1.11, UMI consensuses were aligned to TRA and TRB V and J templates and assembled into clonotypes. A clonotype was counted as expanded or contracted only when both edgeR and NoisET called the clonotype significant, with the noise models trained on biological replicates. For edgeR calls, the thresholds were a false discovery rate-adjusted p below 0.01 and a log2 fold-change of 1. PCA with hierarchical clustering of max-normalized trajectories of the 1000 most abundant clonotypes was used as exploratory dynamics analysis. Each responding clone was given a CD4 or CD8 phenotype based on the CD4+ and CD8+ repertoires, which had been sequenced separately. The public sequencing data were trimmed at Q25 with fastp and processed into clonotypes with MiXCR by TCRdb, which kept only in-frame beta chains. For every CDR3 protein sequence, its rows merge into one entry that carries the most common genes and DNA. TCRdb assigned the V and J calls; the authors' analysis was not used. The sample table shows roughly 580,000 distinct CDR3 sequences, and about a sixth are seen once. 12% of the sample goes to the ten largest clones.

These data belong to a study of T-cell memory formation after mild COVID-19 (dated by TCRdb to 2020 to 2023). Regarding the complete study: TCR sequence clusters from the two donors were largely donor specific. In a couple of donors, T-cell clones that expanded and contracted after mild COVID-19 were tracked by sequencing TCRalpha and TCRbeta repertoires over time. Two young, previously healthy adult volunteers, one female and one male, were included in the cohort.

The research as a whole found: SARS-CoV-2 specificity was not confirmed for the second-wave clones peaking on day 37. Some responding clones were found in pre-infection memory, which suggests that pre-existing cross-reactive memory T cells took part in the SARS-CoV-2 response. Contracting CD4+ clones turned up mainly in the CM and EM memory subsets, whereas EMRA was where CD8+ clones were enriched. Clones that contracted from day 15 to 85 showed balanced CD4/CD8 phenotypes, whereas a second wave of clones that expanded from day 15 to 37 leaned towards CD4+. Only a couple of mild cases were covered by the study, and larger cohorts that include severe cases with pre-infection samples were considered necessary.

Its CDR3 holds 12 amino acids, cysteine through phenylalanine. The only DNA kept is the CDR3, 36 bases in frame from the first base. Per the germline V gene (reference sequence), SGHKS is the CDR1 and YYEKEE is the CDR2. V is pared back by 0 bases and J by 6 bases, with 6 bases lying between the germline termini. Sequenced: PBMCs or a T cell subset sorted from them (not recorded which). The receptor was isolated from an adult woman who had mild COVID-19 (a few samples of this study predate the infection). The sample titles of this study are shuffled in the database, so cell type and time point are left out; the donor was told from shared clones. The sequence joins TRBV5-5 to TRBJ1-1, with no reliable assignment of the D segment. The CDR3 here reads CASSLVPAEAFF. The DNA is TGTGCCAGCAGCTTGGTCCCCGCTGAAGCTTTCTTT.